The source of this T cell receptor beta chain is a study of CXCR3-negative and CXCR3-positive naive CD8 T cells. Study findings and constraints: Hydrophobicity of TRB CDR3s was greater in CXCR3-positive naive cells than in CXCR3-negative naive cells. Memory cells showed distinct TRBV-TRBJ patterns, while the two naive subsets matched.

CDR3 size: 17 residues. Germline assignment: CDR1 SGHAT and CDR2 FQNNGV. Using triplicate sorts, 300,000 or so cells were collected each time from every CD8+ T cell subset. Researchers prepared the TRB cDNA libraries using 5' RACE with UMI labels. Reanalyzing the 5' RACE reads, TCRdb keeps one entry per CDR3 protein, without DNA. In total, the table holds roughly 130,000 distinct CDR3 sequences. With regard to this clonotype: The antigen remains unidentified.

This TCR was sampled from a human donor in good health. Some clones in this sample may be carry-over from other donors' samples. The gene calls are TRBV11-2 and TRBJ2-2; TCRdb names TRBD1, which stays unverified in the absence of DNA. The sample comprised naive CXCR3+ CD8+ T cells from blood. Noted subset: CD45RO-CCR7+CD27+CD95- naive CD8+ T cells expressing CXCR3 (TNR3+). CDR3 amino acids: CASSSQDRGPNTGELFF. Full variable domain (outside the CDR3, taken from reference TRBV11-2 and TRBJ2-2): EAGVAQSPRYKIIEKRQSVAFWCNPISGHATLYWYQQILGQGPKLLIQFQNNGVVDDSQLPKDRFSAERLKGVDSTLKIQPAKLEDSAVYLCASSSQDRGPNTGELFFGEGSRLTVL.